This is a list of T cell receptor beta chains from one sample in a study of control samples from healthy donors and cancer patients. Generated by immunoSEQ multiplex PCR, the TCRdb table keeps only in-frame clones and is missing some. The sample has some 100,000 clones, more than 80% seen once. The specimen sequenced was blood. These receptor sequences come from a man between 18 and 35 years old in good health. Both conserved end residues are trimmed from each CDR3.

V	J	CDR3
TRBV6-5	TRBJ1-6	ASSIQRGSPLH
TRBV4-1	TRBJ2-7	ASSSPEGGSYEQY
TRBV6-7	TRBJ1-1	ASSPPGQGAWDTEAF
TRBV6-2/TRBV6-3	TRBJ2-1	ASSYGTSGSNEQF
TRBV12-3/TRBV12-4	TRBJ1-4	ASSSPGNEKLF
TRBV7-9	TRBJ2-3	ASSLGSTDTQY
TRBV7-2	TRBJ2-2	ASSLDSNMGAGELF
TRBV7-9	TRBJ1-1	ASSGPRLRGTEAF
TRBV7-6	TRBJ2-2	ASSRLSGGAVGELF
TRBV5-6	TRBJ2-5	ASSLDRGMQETQY
TRBV2	TRBJ1-5	ASSETYSNQPQH
TRBV9	TRBJ2-5	ASSVGLADQETQY
TRBV4-1	TRBJ2-1	ASSQWRRASGRNEQF
TRBV9	TRBJ2-1	ASSPRTSNEQF
TRBV29-1	TRBJ1-1	SVGEGAGTEAF
TRBV28	TRBJ2-2	ASSFHSGGNTGELF
TRBV6-2/TRBV6-3	TRBJ1-5	ASSYIRDGGQPQH
TRBV27	TRBJ1-2	ASSLRGGASNYGYT
TRBV30	TRBJ1-1	AWSVGPNTEAF
TRBV7-3	TRBJ1-2	ASSEPTGNGYT
TRBV4-1	TRBJ1-5	ASSQDWSGSNQPQH
TRBV27	TRBJ1-2	ASSSTANYGYT
TRBV5-1	TRBJ2-7	ASSLAAFDYEQY
TRBV28	TRBJ1-1	ASSWGPTVHTEAF
TRBV7-8	TRBJ1-5	ASSTTTGGVGQPQH
TRBV27	TRBJ1-4	ASSWGGQGEKLF
TRBV9	TRBJ2-2	ASSVRGQGIGELF
TRBV6-6	TRBJ1-5	ASSPRIGGVHQPQH
TRBV5-1	TRBJ1-1	ASSPTGTEYTEAF
TRBV5-1	TRBJ1-4	ASSLRGQGLEKLF
TRBV4-2	TRBJ1-2	ASSQELGGLDYGYT
TRBV27	TRBJ2-3	ASRSGGLDTQY
TRBV9	TRBJ1-3	ASSVGLGVSGNTIY
TRBV6-1	TRBJ1-2	ASSERTGTSGYT
TRBV13	TRBJ2-2	ASSFRGQGDTGELF
TRBV15	TRBJ1-1	ATSREADMNTEAF
TRBV12-3/TRBV12-4	TRBJ1-2	ASSSTGHHGYT
TRBV3-1/TRBV3-2	TRBJ2-5	ASSLGTSGGLYQETQY